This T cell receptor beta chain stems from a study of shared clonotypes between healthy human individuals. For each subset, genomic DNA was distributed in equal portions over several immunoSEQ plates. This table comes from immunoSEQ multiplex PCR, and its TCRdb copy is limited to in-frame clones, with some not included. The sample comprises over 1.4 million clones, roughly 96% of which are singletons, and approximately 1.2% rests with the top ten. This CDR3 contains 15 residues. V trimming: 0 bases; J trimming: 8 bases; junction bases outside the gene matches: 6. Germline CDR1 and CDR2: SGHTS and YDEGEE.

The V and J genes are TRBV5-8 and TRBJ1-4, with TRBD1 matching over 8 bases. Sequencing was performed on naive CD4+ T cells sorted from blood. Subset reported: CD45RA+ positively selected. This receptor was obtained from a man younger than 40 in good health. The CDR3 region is CASSLGQGMGEKLFF. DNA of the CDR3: TGTGCCAGCAGCTTGGGACAGGGGATGGGAGAAAAACTGTTTTTT.